The 27 T cell receptor beta chains presented below share a single source sample, sequenced in a study of blood T cells in healthy people across ages. Through a sample-barcoded 5' primer and a J-beta primer mix, a second PCR was run for 7 to 11 cycles. MiXCR, run by TCRdb on the 5' RACE reads, gives a single entry per CDR3 protein. Here the sample spans around 1,500,000 distinct CDR3 sequences, roughly 40% being singletons. Material: blood. Receptor source: a woman between 18 and 29 years old in good health.

This clonotype was seen only a few times. At one end the junction does not follow the germline gene, possibly because of a read error. This sequence joins TRBV15 and TRBJ2-1, with a possible D match to TRBD2 (6 bases). The germline CDR1 and CDR2 sequences are LNHNV and YYDKDF (reference sequence). The CDR3 contains 13 residues. CDR3 sequence: CATRSRGGNEQFF. CDR3 nucleotide sequence: TGTGCCACCCGCAGCCGGGGAGGCAATGAGCAGTTCTTC.

This clonotype was seen repeatedly, ten times or more. The chain uses TRBV12-5 and TRBJ2-3; D uncertain. The length of the CDR3 is 14 residues. V was trimmed by 7 bases and J by 4 bases, leaving 15 bases between them. Germline V CDR1 and CDR2: LGHNT, FRNRAP. The CDR3 sequence is CASARFPPPDTQYF. CDR3 sequence (DNA): TGTGCTAGTGCCCGCTTCCCTCCCCCAGATACGCAGTATTTT.

Concerning this clonotype itself: The junction departs from the called germline gene at one end, perhaps through a read error. This rearrangement joins TRBV27 to TRBJ2-1, with 9 bases matching TRBD2. Germline values: CDR1 MNHEY, CDR2 SMNVEV (reference sequence). The CDR3 runs 16 residues. In DNA form, the CDR3 reads TGTGCCGGCAGTCCAATAGCGGGAGTGCCTGCTGGTGAGCAGTTCTTC. Residues: CAGSPIAGVPAGEQFF.

This chain links TRBV4-1 with TRBJ1-5, with no clear D. This CDR3 is 18 amino acids long. Germline V gene lookup returns CDR1 MGHRA and CDR2 YSYEKL. V was clipped by 2 bases and J by 0 bases, with 17 bases between them. CDR3 in amino acids: CASSQPLGLPNSNQPQHF. The CDR3 coding sequence is TGCGCCAGCAGCCAACCTTTAGGACTTCCAAATAGCAATCAGCCCCAGCATTTT.

The chain couples TRBV7-9 to TRBJ2-1; 7 nucleotides line up with TRBD2. Matching the DNA end better, TRBJ2-7 makes the J call doubtful. Looked up from germline, CDR1 is SEHNR and CDR2 is FQNEAQ (reference sequence). This CDR3 is built from 15 residues. The DNA of the CDR3 is TGTGCCACCGAGGGAGGGACGAGCTCCTACAATGAGCAGTACTTC. It is translated as CATEGGTSSYNEQYF.

The chain couples TRBV6-6 to TRBJ1-1; 8 bases agree with TRBD1. Germline V lookup: CDR1 MNHNY, CDR2 SVGAGI (reference sequence). The CDR3 sequence is 15 residues long. The V gene end was trimmed by 2 bases and the J gene end by 1 base; junction bases not matched to a gene: 3. The CDR3 loop is CASSYPTGANTEAFF. The CDR3 DNA sequence: TGTGCCAGCAGTTACCCGACAGGGGCGAACACTGAAGCTTTCTTT.

The rearrangement links TRBV27 to TRBJ2-7, with D hard to call. This CDR3 is built from 13 residues. CDR1 MNHEY and CDR2 SMNVEV come from the germline V gene (reference sequence). The V end was cut by 3 bases, the J end by 6 bases, with 12 bases between. CDR3 amino acids: CASSLGPWSEQYF. The CDR3 region has the DNA TGTGCCAGCAGTTTGGGCCCCTGGTCCGAGCAGTACTTC.

This clonotype was counted only a few times. This chain connects TRBV6-5 to TRBJ2-4; 11 nucleotides match TRBD2. There are 16 residues in the CDR3. Germline V gives CDR1 MNHEY, CDR2 SVGAGI. With 4 bases clipped from V and 2 bases from J, the junction kept 4 bases outside the gene matches. CDR3 protein: CASSSSGGRPKNIQYF. CDR3 in DNA: TGTGCCAGCAGTTCTAGCGGGGGGAGACCCAAAAACATTCAGTACTTC.

Concerning this clonotype: The junction departs from the called germline gene at one end, perhaps through a read error. The gene calls are TRBV12-3 or TRBV12-4 and TRBJ2-1, with 8 bases fitting TRBD2. The CDR3 consists of 15 residues. CDR3 in DNA: TGTACCAGCAGTTTAGGCGGGGGGACTGGCAATGAGCAGTTCTTC. Translated: CTSSLGGGTGNEQFF.

This clonotype was seen more than once but under ten times. The rearrangement links TRBV18 to TRBJ2-1, with 10 positions matching TRBD1. Germline V gene sequence: CDR1 KGHSH, CDR2 LQKENI. The CDR3 loop spans 16 amino acids. With V trimmed by 0 bases and J by 9 bases, 8 bases remained unmatched. The CDR3 region is CASSPPGTGVRGEQFF. CDR3 bases: TGTGCCAGCTCACCACCCGGGACAGGGGTTCGAGGTGAGCAGTTCTTC.

The chain has TRBV27 and TRBJ2-3; D gene ambiguous. This CDR3 region has 14 residues. Germline CDR1 is MNHEY and CDR2 is SMNVEV (reference sequence). With 4 bases removed from V and 5 bases from J, the gap between germline ends came to 13 bases. The CDR3 sequence is CASSSERQRDTQYF. CDR3 in DNA: TGTGCCAGCAGTTCAGAGCGTCAACGAGATACGCAGTATTTT.

The rearrangement uses TRBV20-1 and TRBJ2-7; D is perhaps TRBD2 (5 bases). Trimming took off 6 bases at V and 2 bases at J, with 20 bases between the two ends. This CDR3 is 15 amino acids long. Germline lookup yields CDR1 DFQATT and CDR2 SNEGSKA (reference sequence). CDR3 protein: CSATQRGRGPYEQYF. CDR3 DNA sequence: TGCAGTGCGACACAACGCGGAAGAGGGCCCTACGAGCAGTACTTC.

Here the CDR3 reads CASSFLLAGAETRYF. The CDR3 DNA is TGTGCCAGCAGTTTCCTCCTAGCGGGGGCCGAGACCCGGTACTTC. V and J are TRBV28 and TRBJ2-7, with TRBD2 matching over 10 bases. V gave up 3 bases and J gave up 12 bases; unmatched junction bases: 14. The CDR3 length is 15 residues. The germline CDR1 and CDR2 sequences are MDHEN and SYDVKM.

The rearrangement joins TRBV5-5 to TRBJ1-5, with no clear D. The CDR3 contains 14 residues. The germline gives CDR1 SGHKS, CDR2 YYEKEE (reference sequence). V was trimmed by 4 bases and J by 6 bases, leaving 14 bases between them. This CDR3 is CASSPTGCRQPQHF. In DNA form, the CDR3 reads TGTGCCAGCAGCCCCACGGGGTGCCGTCAGCCCCAGCATTTT.

This clonotype came up a few times. The rearrangement joins TRBV28 to TRBJ1-2; D is perhaps TRBD1 (5 bases). The CDR3 contains 13 residues. CDR1 MDHEN and CDR2 SYDVKM come from the germline V gene. Trimming took off 6 bases at V and 9 bases at J, with 17 bases between the two ends. CDR3 sequence (DNA): TGTGCCAGCAGACCTCAGGGTACCTTGAGCTACACCTTC. Translating gives CASRPQGTLSYTF.

V gene TRBV11-2 combines with J gene TRBJ2-5, with a possible D match to TRBD1 (7 bases). Per germline, CDR1 SGHAT and CDR2 FQNNGV. Trimming took off 5 bases at V and 11 bases at J, with 18 bases between the two ends. The CDR3 has 13 residues. The DNA of the CDR3 is TGTGCCAGCAGCCCAGGGGGGCCTAATGAGCAGTACTTC. Amino acid sequence: CASSPGGPNEQYF.

This clonotype has a handful of counts. The rearrangement joins TRBV29-1 to TRBJ2-5; D might be TRBD1 (6 bases). CDR3 size: 13 residues. The V end was cut by 4 bases, the J end by 7 bases, with 16 bases between. The germline V gene encodes CDR1 SQVTM and CDR2 ANQGSEA. CDR3 in DNA: TGCAGCGTTGGAGCCACAGGGCCTGGGACCCAGTACTTC. Amino acid sequence: CSVGATGPGTQYF.

Turning to this clonotype: A read error may be the cause here, since a much bigger clone is one base away. J is TRBJ2-3 and V is TRBV29-1, with D maybe TRBD1 (6 bases). The CDR3 has 14 amino acids. Germline V gene sequence: CDR1 SQVTM, CDR2 ANQGSEA. Trimming shortened V by 6 bases and J by 10 bases, and 23 bases separated the two germline ends. CDR3 loop: CSVHGTTDGDAQYF. As DNA, the CDR3 is TGCAGCGTCCATGGGACAACAGATGGGGATGCGCAGTATTTT.

V is TRBV6-5 and J is TRBJ1-1; D remains ambiguous. V dropped 5 bases and J dropped 4 bases, with 20 bases sitting between them. The length of the CDR3 is 16 residues. Germline V lookup: CDR1 MNHEY, CDR2 SVGAGI. In DNA form, the CDR3 reads TGTGCCAGCAGTCCCGCTTGGATGGTGGGTACCACTGAAGCTTTCTTT. Its translation is CASSPAWMVGTTEAFF.

Only a few counts were recorded for this clonotype. V and J are TRBV7-9 and TRBJ1-5, with D possibly matching TRBD1 (5 bases). V was trimmed by 5 bases and J by 6 bases, leaving 17 bases between them. Germline assignment: CDR1 SEHNR and CDR2 FQNEAQ (reference sequence). The length of the CDR3 is 15 residues. The CDR3 reads CASSPGGDLRQPQHF. In DNA, the CDR3 is TGTGCCAGCAGCCCCGGGGGGGACCTTCGTCAGCCCCAGCATTTT.

The V gene is TRBV15, the J gene TRBJ1-5; 7 bases fit TRBD1. Germline loops: CDR1 LNHNV, CDR2 YYDKDF (reference sequence). With V trimmed by 5 bases and J by 4 bases, 2 bases remained unmatched. There are 13 residues in the CDR3. The CDR3 loop is CATSGQANQPQHF. CDR3 coding DNA: TGTGCCACCAGCGGACAGGCTAATCAGCCCCAGCATTTT.

This clonotype was detected only a few times. The chain links TRBV5-1 to TRBJ2-1, with TRBD1 matching 7 bases. This CDR3 contains 16 residues. The V segment lost 4 bases and the J segment 3 bases; nucleotides outside the gene matches: 10. Germline-derived CDR1 and CDR2 are SGHRS and YFSETQ. The CDR3 nucleotides are TGCGCCAGCAGCACCGATGACAGGGTGGGCTACAATGAGCAGTTCTTC. Translation: CASSTDDRVGYNEQFF.

This clonotype was observed a few times. This chain links TRBV4-1 with TRBJ2-1, with 10 bases aligning to TRBD2. This CDR3 spans 16 amino acids. V gave up 3 bases and J gave up 4 bases; unmatched junction bases: 6. The germline V gene encodes CDR1 MGHRA and CDR2 YSYEKL. CDR3 region: CASSQGGTSDYNEQFF. The CDR3 DNA is TGCGCCAGCAGCCAGGGGGGGACTAGCGATTACAATGAGCAGTTCTTC.

This sequence joins TRBV7-2 and TRBJ2-3, with TRBD2 matching over 10 bases. The CDR3 has 16 amino acids. V shed 1 base and J 7 bases; nucleotides not matched to a gene: 8. Germline lookup yields CDR1 SGHTA and CDR2 FQGNSA. CDR3 sequence (DNA): TGTGCCAGCAGCTTAGGGACTAGCGGTGCAGGTTATACGCAGTATTTT. Its protein product is CASSLGTSGAGYTQYF.

The chain joins TRBV3-1 to TRBJ2-1; 7 bases agree with TRBD2. The trim removed 1 base at V and 1 base at J, leaving 10 bases unmatched. CDR3 length equals 18 residues. Germline CDR1 reads LGHDT; CDR2 reads YNNKEL (reference sequence). This CDR3 is CASSQVGGLAVSYNEQFF. The DNA of the CDR3 is TGTGCCAGCAGCCAAGTGGGAGGGCTAGCGGTTTCCTACAATGAGCAGTTCTTC.

This chain connects TRBV15 to TRBJ1-2; maybe TRBD1 (5 bases). Germline lookup yields CDR1 LNHNV and CDR2 YYDKDF (reference sequence). V gave up 0 bases and J gave up 3 bases, with 20 bases separating them. This CDR3 has 18 amino acids. CDR3: CATSRDQPGTGNHYGYTF. The CDR3 DNA is TGTGCCACCAGCAGAGACCAACCCGGGACTGGAAACCACTATGGCTACACCTTC.

The V call is TRBV10-2, the J call TRBJ1-1, with D maybe TRBD1 (6 bases). CDR3 length: 14 amino acids. The V gene lost 7 bases and the J gene lost 6 bases, with 18 bases spanning the gap. Per the germline V gene, CDR1 is WSHSY and CDR2 is SAAADI. The CDR3 bases are TGCGCCAGCAAGTCGACAGGCCGAGTGTCTGAAGCTTTCTTT. This codes for CASKSTGRVSEAFF.